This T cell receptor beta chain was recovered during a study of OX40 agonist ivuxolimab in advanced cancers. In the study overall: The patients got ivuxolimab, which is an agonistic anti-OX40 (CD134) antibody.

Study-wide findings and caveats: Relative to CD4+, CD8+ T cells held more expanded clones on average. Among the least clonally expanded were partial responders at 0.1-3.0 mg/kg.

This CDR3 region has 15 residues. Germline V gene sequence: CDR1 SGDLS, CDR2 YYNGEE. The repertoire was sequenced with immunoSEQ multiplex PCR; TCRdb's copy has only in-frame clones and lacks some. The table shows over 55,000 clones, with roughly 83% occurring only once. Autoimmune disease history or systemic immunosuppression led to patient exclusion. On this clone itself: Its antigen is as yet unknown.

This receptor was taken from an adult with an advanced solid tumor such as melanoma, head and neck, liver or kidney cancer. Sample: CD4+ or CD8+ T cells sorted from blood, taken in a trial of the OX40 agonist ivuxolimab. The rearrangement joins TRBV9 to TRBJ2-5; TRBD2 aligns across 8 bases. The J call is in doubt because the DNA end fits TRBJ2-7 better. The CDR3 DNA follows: TGTGCCAGCAGCACGACGGGGACTAGGCCTTACGAGCAGTACTTC. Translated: CASSTTGTRPYEQYF.